Below, one T cell receptor (beta chain) is given with its context. The sample belongs to a study of control samples from healthy donors and cancer patients. The CDR3 has 17 residues. Trimming removed 2 bases at V and 0 bases at J, with 13 bases between. The germline gives CDR1 KGHSH, CDR2 LQKENI. Measured with immunoSEQ multiplex PCR; TCRdb has only the in-frame clones, and not every one. The sample carries about 100,000 clones, roughly 87% recorded once. Sequenced input: blood. The clonotype originates from a woman aged 50 to 60 in good health. This sequence joins TRBV18 and TRBJ2-2, with D unresolved. The chain's CDR3 is CASSPRNSPANTGELFF. The CDR3 nucleotides are TGTGCCAGCTCACCAAGGAACAGCCCCGCGAACACCGGGGAGCTGTTTTTT.